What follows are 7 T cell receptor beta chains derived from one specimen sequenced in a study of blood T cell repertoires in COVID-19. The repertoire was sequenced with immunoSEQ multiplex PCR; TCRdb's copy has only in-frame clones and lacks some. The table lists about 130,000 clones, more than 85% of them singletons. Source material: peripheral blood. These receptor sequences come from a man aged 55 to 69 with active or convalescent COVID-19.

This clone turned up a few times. CDR3 bases: TGCGCCAGCAGCTACCTTAAGACCTCGGAGGGGCCTGAAGCTTTCTTT. Protein: CASSYLKTSEGPEAFF. J is TRBJ1-1 and V is TRBV4-3, with D maybe TRBD1 (5 bases). The CDR3 contains 16 residues. V lost 5 bases, J lost 6 bases, and 22 bases lay in between. Looked up from germline, CDR1 is LGHNA and CDR2 is YSLEER.

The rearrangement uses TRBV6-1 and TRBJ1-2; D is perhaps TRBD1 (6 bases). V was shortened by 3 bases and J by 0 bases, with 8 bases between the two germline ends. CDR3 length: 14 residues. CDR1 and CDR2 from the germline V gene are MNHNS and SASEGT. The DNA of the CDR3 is TGTGCCAGCAGTGACGGACAGCCTAACTATGGCTACACCTTC. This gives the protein CASSDGQPNYGYTF.

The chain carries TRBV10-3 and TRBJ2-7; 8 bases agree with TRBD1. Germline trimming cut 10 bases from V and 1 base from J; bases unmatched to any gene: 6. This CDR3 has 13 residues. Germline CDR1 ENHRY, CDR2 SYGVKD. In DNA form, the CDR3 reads TGTGCCACCTCGGACAGGGCTTCCTACGAGCAGTACTTC. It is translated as CATSDRASYEQYF.

This CDR3 is CATSRDGTGQGRRQPQHF. In DNA form, the CDR3 reads TGTGCCACCAGCAGAGATGGTACGGGACAGGGGAGAAGGCAGCCCCAGCATTTT. This rearrangement joins TRBV15 to TRBJ1-5; TRBD1 matches at 10 bases. The CDR3 covers 18 residues. Germline V gene lookup returns CDR1 LNHNV and CDR2 YYDKDF (reference sequence). V trimming: 0 bases; J trimming: 7 bases; junction bases outside the gene matches: 12.

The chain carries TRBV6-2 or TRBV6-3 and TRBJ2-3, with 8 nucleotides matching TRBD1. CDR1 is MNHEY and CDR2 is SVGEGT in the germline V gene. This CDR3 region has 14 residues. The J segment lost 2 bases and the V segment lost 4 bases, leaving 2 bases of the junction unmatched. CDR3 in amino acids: CASSWGQVTDTQYF. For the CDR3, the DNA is TGTGCCAGCAGTTGGGGACAGGTCACAGATACGCAGTATTTT.

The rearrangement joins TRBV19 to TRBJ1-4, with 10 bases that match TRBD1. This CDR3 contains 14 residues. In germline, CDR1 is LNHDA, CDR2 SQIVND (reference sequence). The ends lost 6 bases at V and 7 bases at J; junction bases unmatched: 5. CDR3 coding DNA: TGTGCCAGTAGGACGGGACAGGGGCCTGAAAAACTGTTTTTT. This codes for CASRTGQGPEKLFF.

CDR3 nucleotide sequence: TGTGCCAGCAGCCCATCGGGACAGGGTCCCTACAATGAGCAGTTCTTC. Amino acids: CASSPSGQGPYNEQFF. The chain uses TRBV11-3 and TRBJ2-1; 9 nucleotides agree with TRBD1. Germline V gene lookup returns CDR1 SGHNT and CDR2 YENEEA. The CDR3 runs 16 residues. V lost 5 bases and J lost 2; bases outside the gene matches: 7.